Reported below is one T cell receptor beta chain. Germline values: CDR1 SGHTA, CDR2 FQGTGA. The CDR3 consists of 15 residues. V trimming: 5 bases; J trimming: 6 bases; junction bases outside the gene matches: 6. This entry is derived from a study of regulatory T cells in long-lasting Graves disease. Arm-PCR of CDR3 regions with iRepertoire HTBI primers generated TCR beta libraries. TCRdb called the multiplex PCR reads again in MiXCR, with one record for every CDR3 protein. The table shows roughly 610,000 distinct CDR3 sequences, with roughly 16% occurring only once. Regarding time point: newly diagnosed GD, antithyroid drugs for less than 3 months. Researchers made the TCR library from RNA that was extracted from PBMCs. The data were also submitted as part of a second study, on T cells in Graves' hyperthyroidism and ophthalmopathy.

The chain has TRBV7-3 and TRBJ2-1; 11 bases match TRBD2. The origin of this receptor is a man between 18 and 35 years old with Graves disease. Sequencing used peripheral blood mononuclear cells (PBMCs), obtained at new diagnosis, from a patient treated with antithyroid drugs. The CDR3 loop is CASSATSGGFNEQFF. CDR3 coding DNA: TGTGCCAGCAGCGCTACTAGCGGGGGTTTCAATGAGCAGTTCTTC.